Presented here are 6 T cell receptor beta chains from one specimen sequenced in a study of metastatic and nonmetastatic thyroid tumors. TCRdb re-called clones via MiXCR from the PCR reads. The sample holds 85,000 to 100,000 clones, roughly 13% seen once. Treatment of any kind had been given to no patient before thyroid surgery. Source material: blood. The origin of the receptors is a female donor with papillary thyroid cancer or a benign thyroid nodule (not recorded which). Some clones in this sample may be carry-over from other donors' samples.

In this sample, this clone turned up many times. J is TRBJ1-1 and V is TRBV25-1; tentatively, D is TRBD1 (5 bases). The CDR3 is 14 residues long. Trimming stripped 10 bases from V and 0 bases from J, with 15 bases between. Per the germline V gene, CDR1 is MGHDK and CDR2 is SYGVNS. CDR3 sequence reads: CATTKGQMNTEAFF. CDR3 sequence (DNA): TGTGCCACCACCAAAGGACAAATGAACACTGAAGCTTTCTTT.

There are many counts of this clone. The rearrangement links TRBV25-1 to TRBJ2-7, with a possible D match to TRBD2 (5 bases). This CDR3 is built from 11 residues. The germline V and J ends were trimmed by 4 bases and 7 bases, with 8 bases remaining between them. CDR1 is MGHDK and CDR2 is SYGVNS in the germline V gene. The CDR3: CASSVTGEQYF. CDR3 coding DNA: TGTGCCAGCAGTGTTACGGGAGAGCAGTACTTC.

There are many counts of this clone. Other DNA sequences in the sample encode the same CDR3. The chain has TRBV9 and TRBJ2-1, with 14 nucleotides matching TRBD2. The CDR3 has 16 residues. Trimming removed 2 bases from V and 9 bases from J; junction bases left unmatched: 7. Per germline, CDR1 SGDLS and CDR2 YYNGEE. The CDR3 coding sequence is TGTGCCAGCAGCGTCGGGACTAGCGGGAGTATAGGTGAGCAGTTCTTC. Translated: CASSVGTSGSIGEQFF. The full variable domain, its missing parts supplied by reference TRBV9 and TRBJ2-1, is DSGVTQTPKHLITATGQRVTLRCSPRSGDLSVYWYQQSLDQGLQFLIQYYNGEERAKGNILERFSAQQFPDLHSELNLSSLELGDSALYFCASSVGTSGSIGEQFFGPGTRLTVL.

This clone was observed many times. V and J are TRBV13 and TRBJ2-2; 9 bases agree with TRBD2. J was trimmed by 0 bases and V by 3 bases; bases with no gene match: 5. The germline CDR1 and CDR2 sequences are PRHDT and FYEKMQ (reference sequence). The CDR3 runs 17 residues. CDR3 nucleotides: TGTGCCAGCAGCTTTTCTAGCGGGACAACGAACACCGGGGAGCTGTTTTTT. It is translated as CASSFSSGTTNTGELFF.

This clone was observed many times. The rearrangement uses TRBV28 and TRBJ2-7; 10 nucleotides align to TRBD1. In germline, CDR1 is MDHEN, CDR2 SYDVKM. V shed 8 bases and J 7 bases; nucleotides not matched to a gene: 14. The CDR3 length is 15 residues. The CDR3 DNA follows: TGTGCCAGCGGGGGAACCGGGACAGGGGTTAGGGAGCAGTACTTC. Amino acid sequence: CASGGTGTGVREQYF.

This clone was detected many times. This rearrangement joins TRBV14 to TRBJ2-1, with 7 nucleotides matching TRBD1. This CDR3 has 13 residues. Per germline, CDR1 SGHDN and CDR2 FVKESK. V trimming: 2 bases; J trimming: 7 bases; junction bases outside the gene matches: 2. The CDR3 DNA is TGTGCCAGCAGCCAACCCAGGGGGAATGAGCAGTTCTTC. Protein: CASSQPRGNEQFF.